What follows are 19 T cell receptor beta chains derived from one specimen sequenced in a study of cytomegalovirus exposure and HLA in healthy donors. In the PCR, 60 Vbeta and 13 Jbeta primers were used. The data were produced by immunoSEQ multiplex PCR, yet TCRdb's version contains in-frame clones alone and is incomplete. The sample consists of 95,000 to 100,000 clones, about 74% of them appearing once. The sample consisted of PBMCs. These receptors all stem from a female donor in good health and CMV-seronegative.

The V call is TRBV4-3, the J call TRBJ2-1; 8 bases agree with TRBD2. After removal of 2 bases from V and 6 bases from J, the junction contained 15 bases not matched to a gene. Germline V gives CDR1 LGHNA, CDR2 YSLEER. CDR3 size: 18 residues. The CDR3 coding sequence is TGCGCCAGCAGCCAACCCCACGCCGGGACTAGACTTCCCAATGAGCAGTTCTTC. Amino acids: CASSQPHAGTRLPNEQFF.

J is TRBJ2-5 and V is TRBV7-8, with TRBD1 as a possible D gene (5 bases). V lost 6 bases and J lost 2, with 13 bases in between. The CDR3 contains 14 residues. Germline V gene data show CDR1 as SGHVS and CDR2 as FQNEAQ. The CDR3 coding sequence is TGTGCCAGCAGACCTCTAGGGGCTCAAGAGACCCAGTACTTC. Its translation is CASRPLGAQETQYF.

This clone was observed a few times. CDR3 loop: CASSPGQFSNQPQHF. The DNA of the CDR3 is TGTGCCAGCAGCCCCGGACAGTTTAGCAATCAGCCCCAGCATTTT. This chain joins TRBV7-8 and TRBJ1-5; D is possibly TRBD1 (6 bases). Trimming cost V 5 bases and J 0 bases, with 11 bases left between them. The germline gives CDR1 SGHVS, CDR2 FQNEAQ. The CDR3 is made up of 15 amino acids.

J is TRBJ1-5 and V is TRBV30, with 7 bases identical to TRBD1. The J segment lost 4 bases and the V segment lost 1 base, leaving 7 bases of the junction unmatched. Germline CDR1 and CDR2: GTSNPN and SVGIG (reference sequence). The CDR3 loop spans 15 amino acids. Here the CDR3 reads CAWSGQGGRNQPQHF. As DNA, the CDR3 is TGTGCCTGGAGTGGACAGGGAGGACGGAATCAGCCCCAGCATTTT.

The sample holds a few counts of this clone. The gene calls are TRBV29-1 and TRBJ2-7; TRBD2 matches 10 bases. J gave up 1 base and V 0 bases, and 9 bases lay outside the gene matches. Germline CDR1 is SQVTM and CDR2 is ANQGSEA. The CDR3 has 17 amino acids. CDR3 nucleotides: TGCAGCGTTGAAGATTTGGCTAGCGGGAGCAGGTCCTACGAGCAGTACTTC. It yields the protein CSVEDLASGSRSYEQYF.

The J gene is TRBJ2-4, the V gene TRBV25-1; possibly TRBD2 for D (6 bases). Germline V gene sequence: CDR1 MGHDK, CDR2 SYGVNS. The CDR3 extends over 13 amino acids. Trimming removed 7 bases from V and 6 bases from J, with 13 bases in between. CDR3 amino acids: CASKPGLGNIQYF. In nucleotides, the CDR3 is TGTGCCAGCAAACCGGGACTTGGAAACATTCAGTACTTC.

Turning to this clone: In the same sample, other DNA sequences code for this CDR3. The V call is TRBV11-3, the J call TRBJ2-1, with D tentatively TRBD2 (6 bases). V lost 1 base and J 10 bases, leaving 14 bases between the germline ends. CDR1 is SGHNT, CDR2 YENEEA, per germline. The CDR3 is 14 amino acids. The CDR3: CASSLGVGLQEQFF. The CDR3 DNA reads TGTGCCAGCAGCTTAGGGGTCGGACTACAGGAGCAGTTCTTC.

This clone was seen a few times. V and J are TRBV19 and TRBJ1-2, with D unresolved. The CDR3 is 12 residues long. V lost 6 bases and J 7 bases, leaving 12 bases between the germline ends. Germline values: CDR1 LNHDA, CDR2 SQIVND (reference sequence). The CDR3 loop reads CASSGEKRGYTF. As DNA, the CDR3 is TGTGCCAGTAGCGGGGAGAAGCGTGGCTACACCTTC.

This clone was detected only a few times. The chain uses TRBV27 and TRBJ2-3; D gene ambiguous. Per germline, CDR1 MNHEY and CDR2 SMNVEV (reference sequence). V lost 5 bases, J lost 2 bases, and 14 bases lay in between. This CDR3 region has 15 residues. In DNA, the CDR3 is TGTGCCAGCAGTCCACAGACGGCCTACACAGATACGCAGTATTTT. As protein: CASSPQTAYTDTQYF.

Of note for this clone: At one of its ends the junction is not consistent with the germline gene, which may arise from a read error. The CDR3 DNA reads as TGTGCTAGCAGCTTAAGCGGTTATCTCACAGATACGCAGTATTTT. This encodes CASSLSGYLTDTQYF. The chain combines TRBV7-7 with TRBJ2-3; D is perhaps TRBD2 (5 bases). The CDR3 is 15 residues long. Looked up from germline, CDR1 is SSHAT and CDR2 is FNYEAQ (reference sequence).

The chain links TRBV30 to TRBJ1-2; tentatively, D is TRBD1 (6 bases). The CDR3 spans 13 residues. Germline V gene data show CDR1 as GTSNPN and CDR2 as SVGIG (reference sequence). Trimming took off 0 bases at V and 9 bases at J, with 14 bases between the two ends. The CDR3 bases are TGTGCCTGGAGTGTAGGACAGAAGTATAGCTACACCTTC. Translation gives CAWSVGQKYSYTF.

This clone was found a few times. The rearrangement uses TRBV19 and TRBJ2-6; 7 positions match TRBD1. Per germline, CDR1 LNHDA and CDR2 SQIVND (reference sequence). J was trimmed by 0 bases and V by 10 bases; bases with no gene match: 9. This CDR3 spans 16 amino acids. The CDR3 loop is CAIGDSRISGANVLTF. In DNA form, the CDR3 reads TGTGCCATAGGGGACAGCCGGATCTCTGGGGCCAACGTCCTGACTTTC.

A note on this clone: One end of the junction is discordant with germline, which a read error may explain. This chain links TRBV9 with TRBJ2-5; D gene unclear. CDR1 SGDLS and CDR2 YYNGEE come from the germline V gene. The CDR3 totals 13 residues. The CDR3: CASSVEPRETQYF. CDR3 nucleotide sequence: TGTGCCAGCAGTGTAGAACCCCGGGAGACCCAGTACTTC.

The chain carries TRBV6-6 and TRBJ2-7; no clear D. Trimming took 2 bases from V and 6 from J, leaving 8 bases between them. The CDR3 is made up of 12 amino acids. From germline, CDR1 is MNHNY and CDR2 SVGAGI (reference sequence). CDR3 DNA: TGTGCCAGCAGTTACGCTGGCCTCGAGCAGTACTTC. Translating gives CASSYAGLEQYF.

Here the CDR3 DNA reads TGTGCCAGCAGCTCACCAGGACTGGAGCAGTACTTC. Its translation is CASSSPGLEQYF. The chain combines TRBV7-3 with TRBJ2-7; a possible D gene is TRBD2 (5 bases). This CDR3 has 12 amino acids. The V end was cut by 4 bases, the J end by 7 bases, with 11 bases between. The germline V gene has CDR1 SGHTA and CDR2 FQGTGA.

The chain links TRBV28 to TRBJ1-5, with TRBD1 matching over 8 bases. The CDR3 has 15 residues. The V and J ends lost 1 base and 9 bases, in that order; junction bases with no gene match: 8. The V gene's germline CDR1 is MDHEN and CDR2 SYDVKM. CDR3 region: CASSLSRQGNGPQHF. The CDR3 DNA sequence: TGTGCCAGCAGTTTATCTCGACAGGGGAATGGGCCCCAGCATTTT.

In nucleotides, the CDR3 is TGTGCCAGCAGCCCCTCGGGACTAGACTTTAAGCAGTACTTC. Its protein is CASSPSGLDFKQYF. V is TRBV7-2 and J is TRBJ2-7; TRBD2 aligns across 8 bases. The ends lost 5 bases at V and 8 bases at J; junction bases unmatched: 11. The CDR3 has 14 residues. Germline V CDR1 and CDR2: SGHTA, FQGNSA.

V and J are TRBV6-5 and TRBJ1-1; no firm D call. There are 15 residues in the CDR3. Trimming pared 0 bases from V and 3 bases from J, leaving 11 bases between. CDR1 is MNHEY and CDR2 is SVGAGI in the germline V gene. The CDR3 loop reads CASSYSHLGDTEAFF. CDR3 sequence (DNA): TGTGCCAGCAGTTACTCTCACCTGGGCGACACTGAAGCTTTCTTT.

The CDR3 bases are TGTGCCAGCAGCCAACCGGGACAGCTTCAACCTTACGAGCAGTACTTC. Its translation: CASSQPGQLQPYEQYF. The chain carries TRBV14 and TRBJ2-7; TRBD1 matches at 7 bases. CDR3 size: 16 residues. The trim removed 2 bases at V and 4 bases at J, leaving 11 bases unmatched. CDR1 is SGHDN, CDR2 FVKESK, per germline.